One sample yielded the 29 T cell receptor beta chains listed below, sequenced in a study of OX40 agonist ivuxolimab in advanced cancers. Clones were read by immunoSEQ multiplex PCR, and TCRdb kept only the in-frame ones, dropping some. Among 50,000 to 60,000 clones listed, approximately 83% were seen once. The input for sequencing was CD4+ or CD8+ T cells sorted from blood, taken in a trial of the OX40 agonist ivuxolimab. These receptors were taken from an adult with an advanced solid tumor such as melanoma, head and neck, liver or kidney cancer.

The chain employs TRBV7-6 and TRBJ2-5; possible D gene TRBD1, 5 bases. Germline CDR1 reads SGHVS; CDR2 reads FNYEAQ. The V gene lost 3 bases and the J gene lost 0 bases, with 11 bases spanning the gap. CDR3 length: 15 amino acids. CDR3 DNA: TGTGCCAGCAGCTTGACAGTCGAGTACCAAGAGACCCAGTACTTC. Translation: CASSLTVEYQETQYF.

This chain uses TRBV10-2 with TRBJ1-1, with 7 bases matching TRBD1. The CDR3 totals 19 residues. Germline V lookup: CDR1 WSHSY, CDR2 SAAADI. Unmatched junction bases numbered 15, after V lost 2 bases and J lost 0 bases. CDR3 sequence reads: CASSEQFPGQFLMNTEAFF. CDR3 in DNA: TGCGCCAGCAGTGAGCAATTCCCGGGACAGTTTCTTATGAACACTGAAGCTTTCTTT.

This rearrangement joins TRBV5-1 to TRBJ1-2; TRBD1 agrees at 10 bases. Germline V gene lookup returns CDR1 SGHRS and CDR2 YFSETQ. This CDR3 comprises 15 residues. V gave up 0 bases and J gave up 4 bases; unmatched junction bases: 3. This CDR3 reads CASSLGDRGGYGYTF. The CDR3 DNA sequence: TGCGCCAGCAGCTTGGGGGACAGGGGAGGCTATGGCTACACCTTC. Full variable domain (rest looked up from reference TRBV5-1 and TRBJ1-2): KAGVTQTPRYLIKTRGQQVTLSCSPISGHRSVSWYQQTPGQGLQFLFEYFSETQRNKGNFPGRFSGRQFSNSRSEMNVSTLELGDSALYLCASSLGDRGGYGYTFGSGTRLTVV.

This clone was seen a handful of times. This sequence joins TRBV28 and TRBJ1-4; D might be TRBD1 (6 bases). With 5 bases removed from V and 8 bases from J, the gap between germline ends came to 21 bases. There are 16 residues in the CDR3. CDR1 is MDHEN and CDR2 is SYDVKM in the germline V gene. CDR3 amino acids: CASSPPRGSGSEKLFF. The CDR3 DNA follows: TGTGCCAGCAGTCCCCCTAGGGGGTCAGGGAGCGAAAAACTGTTTTTT.

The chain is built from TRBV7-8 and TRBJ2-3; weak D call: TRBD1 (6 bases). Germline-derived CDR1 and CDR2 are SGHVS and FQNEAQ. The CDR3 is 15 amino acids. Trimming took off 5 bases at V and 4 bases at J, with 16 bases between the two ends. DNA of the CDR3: TGTGCCAGCAGCCAAGGACAGAGACGAGCAGATACGCAGTATTTT. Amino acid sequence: CASSQGQRRADTQYF.

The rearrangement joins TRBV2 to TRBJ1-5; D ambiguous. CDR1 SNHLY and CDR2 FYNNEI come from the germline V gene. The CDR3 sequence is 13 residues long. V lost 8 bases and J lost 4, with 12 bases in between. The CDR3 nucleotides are TGTGCCAGCGGTGCGACGGGAAATCAGCCCCAGCATTTT. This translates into CASGATGNQPQHF.

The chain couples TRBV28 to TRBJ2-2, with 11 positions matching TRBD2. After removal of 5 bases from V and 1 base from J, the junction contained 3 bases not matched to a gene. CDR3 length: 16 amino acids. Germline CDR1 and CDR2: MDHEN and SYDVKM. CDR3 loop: CASSIAGGENTGELFF. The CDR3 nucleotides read TGTGCCAGCAGTATAGCGGGAGGGGAGAACACCGGGGAGCTGTTTTTT.

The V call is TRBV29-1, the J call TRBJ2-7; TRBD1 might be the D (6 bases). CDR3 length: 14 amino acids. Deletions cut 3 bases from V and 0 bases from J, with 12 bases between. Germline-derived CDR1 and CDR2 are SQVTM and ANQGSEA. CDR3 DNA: TGCAGCGTTGATACAGGGCGAAGCTCCTACGAGCAGTACTTC. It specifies CSVDTGRSSYEQYF.

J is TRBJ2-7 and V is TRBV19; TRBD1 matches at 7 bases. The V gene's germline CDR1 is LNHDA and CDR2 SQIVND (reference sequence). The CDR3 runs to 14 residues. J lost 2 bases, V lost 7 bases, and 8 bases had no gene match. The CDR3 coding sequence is TGTGCCAGTAATACACCGGGACAGACCTACGAGCAGTACTTC. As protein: CASNTPGQTYEQYF.

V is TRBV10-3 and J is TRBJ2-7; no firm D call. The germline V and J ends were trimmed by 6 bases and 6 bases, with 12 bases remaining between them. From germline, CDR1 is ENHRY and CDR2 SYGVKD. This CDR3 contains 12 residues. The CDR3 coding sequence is TGTGCCATCAGCCCGCCGGGCGGCGAGCAGTACTTC. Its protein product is CAISPPGGEQYF.

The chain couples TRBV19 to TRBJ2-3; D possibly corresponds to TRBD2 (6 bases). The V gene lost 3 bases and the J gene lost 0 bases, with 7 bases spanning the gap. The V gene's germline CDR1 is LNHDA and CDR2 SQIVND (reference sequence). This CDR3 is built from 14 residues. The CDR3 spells CASSIGGSTDTQYF. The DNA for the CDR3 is TGTGCCAGTAGTATCGGGGGAAGCACAGATACGCAGTATTTT.

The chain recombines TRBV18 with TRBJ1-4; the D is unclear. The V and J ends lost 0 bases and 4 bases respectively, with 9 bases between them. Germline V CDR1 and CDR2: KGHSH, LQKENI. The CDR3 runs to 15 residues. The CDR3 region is CASSPPNQDNEKLFF. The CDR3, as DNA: TGTGCCAGCTCACCACCGAACCAGGATAATGAAAAACTGTTTTTT. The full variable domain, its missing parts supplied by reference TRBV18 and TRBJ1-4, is NAGVMQNPRHLVRRRGQEARLRCSPMKGHSHVYWYRQLPEEGLKFMVYLQKENIIDESGMPKERFSAEFPKEGPSILRIQQVVRGDSAAYFCASSPPNQDNEKLFFGSGTQLSVL.

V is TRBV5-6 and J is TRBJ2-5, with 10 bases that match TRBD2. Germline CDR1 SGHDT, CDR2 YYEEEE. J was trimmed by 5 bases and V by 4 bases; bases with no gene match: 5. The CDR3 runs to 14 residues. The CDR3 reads CASSLQGLAETQYF. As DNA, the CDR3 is TGTGCCAGCAGCCTACAGGGACTAGCGGAGACCCAGTACTTC.

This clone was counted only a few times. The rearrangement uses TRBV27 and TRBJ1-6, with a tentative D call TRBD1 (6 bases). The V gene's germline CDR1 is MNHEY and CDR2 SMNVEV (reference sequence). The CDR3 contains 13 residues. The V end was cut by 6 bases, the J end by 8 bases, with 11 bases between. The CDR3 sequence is CASRAGADSPLHF. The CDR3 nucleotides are TGTGCCAGCAGGGCGGGGGCCGATTCACCCCTCCACTTT.

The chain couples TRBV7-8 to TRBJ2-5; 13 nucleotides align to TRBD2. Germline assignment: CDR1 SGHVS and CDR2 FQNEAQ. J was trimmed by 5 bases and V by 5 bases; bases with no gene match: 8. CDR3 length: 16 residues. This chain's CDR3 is CASSLRTSGGMETQYF. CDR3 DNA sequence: TGTGCCAGCAGCCTACGGACTAGCGGGGGTATGGAGACCCAGTACTTC.

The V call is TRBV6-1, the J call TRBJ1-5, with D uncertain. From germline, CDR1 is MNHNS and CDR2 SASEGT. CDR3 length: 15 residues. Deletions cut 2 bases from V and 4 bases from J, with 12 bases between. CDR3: CASSESGYRNQPQHF. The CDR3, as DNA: TGTGCCAGCAGTGAAAGCGGGTACCGTAATCAGCCCCAGCATTTT.

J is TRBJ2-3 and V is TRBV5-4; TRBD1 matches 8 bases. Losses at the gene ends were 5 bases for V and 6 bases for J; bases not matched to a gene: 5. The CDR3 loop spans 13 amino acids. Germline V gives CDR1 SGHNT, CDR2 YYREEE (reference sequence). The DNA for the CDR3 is TGTGCCAGCAGAGTGGACAGGGCCGATACGCAGTATTTT. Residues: CASRVDRADTQYF.

DNA of the CDR3: TGTGCCAGCAGTGTAGGACTAGCGGGATCGGGCGTCGAGCAGTACTTC. Protein sequence: CASSVGLAGSGVEQYF. The chain has TRBV2 and TRBJ2-7; 12 nucleotides align to TRBD2. There are 16 residues in the CDR3. The germline CDR1 and CDR2 sequences are SNHLY and FYNNEI. V was pared by 4 bases and J by 6 bases, with 10 bases of the junction left unmatched.

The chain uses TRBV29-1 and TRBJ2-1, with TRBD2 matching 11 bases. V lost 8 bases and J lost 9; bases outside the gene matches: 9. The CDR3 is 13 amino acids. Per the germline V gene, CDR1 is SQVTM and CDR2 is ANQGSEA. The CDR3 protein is CSHSTSGGVEQFF. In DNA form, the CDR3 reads TGCAGCCATTCTACTAGCGGGGGAGTTGAGCAGTTCTTC.

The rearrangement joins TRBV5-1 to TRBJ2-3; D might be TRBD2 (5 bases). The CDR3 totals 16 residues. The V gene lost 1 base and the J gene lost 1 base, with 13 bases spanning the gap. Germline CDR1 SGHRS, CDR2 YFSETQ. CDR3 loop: CASSLSSDSGTDTQYF. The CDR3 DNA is TGCGCCAGCAGCTTGTCGTCGGATAGCGGCACAGATACGCAGTATTTT.

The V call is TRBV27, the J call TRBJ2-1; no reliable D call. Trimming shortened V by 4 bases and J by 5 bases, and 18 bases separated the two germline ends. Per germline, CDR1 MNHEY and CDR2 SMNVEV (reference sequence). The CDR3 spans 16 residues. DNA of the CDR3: TGTGCCAGCAGTTATGCCACCGCAATTCATCACAATGAGCAGTTCTTC. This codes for CASSYATAIHHNEQFF.

CDR3 DNA: TGTGCCAGCAGCGCCCCTCCCGGGGAGCTGTTTTTT. Encoded protein: CASSAPPGELFF. V is TRBV9 and J is TRBJ2-2; no reliable D call. The CDR3 contains 12 residues. Trimming shortened V by 3 bases and J by 6 bases, and 6 bases separated the two germline ends. Germline CDR1 SGDLS, CDR2 YYNGEE.

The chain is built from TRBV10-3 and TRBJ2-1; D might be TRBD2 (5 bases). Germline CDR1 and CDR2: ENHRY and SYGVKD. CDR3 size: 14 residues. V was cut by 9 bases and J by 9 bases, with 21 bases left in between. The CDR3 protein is CAIRGQSEKGEQFF. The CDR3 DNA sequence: TGTGCCATTCGAGGGCAGTCCGAAAAGGGTGAGCAGTTCTTC.

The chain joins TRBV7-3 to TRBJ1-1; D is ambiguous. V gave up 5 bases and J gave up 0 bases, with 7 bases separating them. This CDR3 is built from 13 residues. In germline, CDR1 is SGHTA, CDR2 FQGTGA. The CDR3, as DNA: TGTGCCAGCAGCCTTATTATGAACACTGAAGCTTTCTTT. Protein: CASSLIMNTEAFF.

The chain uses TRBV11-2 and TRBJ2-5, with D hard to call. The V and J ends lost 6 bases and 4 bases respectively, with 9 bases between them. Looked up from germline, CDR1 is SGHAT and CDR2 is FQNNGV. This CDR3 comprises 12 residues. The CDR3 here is CASRGLGETQYF. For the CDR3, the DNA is TGTGCCAGCAGGGGTCTAGGAGAGACCCAGTACTTC.

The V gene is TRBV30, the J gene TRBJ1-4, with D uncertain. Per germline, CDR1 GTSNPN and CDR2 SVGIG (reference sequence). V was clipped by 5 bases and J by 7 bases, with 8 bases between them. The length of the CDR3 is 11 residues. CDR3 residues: CAWANTEKLFF. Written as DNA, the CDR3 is TGTGCCTGGGCGAATACTGAAAAACTGTTTTTT.

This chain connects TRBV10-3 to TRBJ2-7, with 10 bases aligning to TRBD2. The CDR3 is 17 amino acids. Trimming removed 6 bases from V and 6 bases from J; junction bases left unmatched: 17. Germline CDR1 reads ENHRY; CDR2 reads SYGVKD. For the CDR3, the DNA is TGTGCCATCAGGAGACAGGGGAACGAGCGGGGGGGCAGCGAGCAGTACTTC. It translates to CAIRRQGNERGGSEQYF.

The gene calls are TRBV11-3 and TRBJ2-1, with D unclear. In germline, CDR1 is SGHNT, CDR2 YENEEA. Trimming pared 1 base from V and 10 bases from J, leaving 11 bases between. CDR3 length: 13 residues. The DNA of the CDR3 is TGTGCCAGCAGCTTAGGGGGATTGGGGGAGCAGTTCTTC. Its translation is CASSLGGLGEQFF.

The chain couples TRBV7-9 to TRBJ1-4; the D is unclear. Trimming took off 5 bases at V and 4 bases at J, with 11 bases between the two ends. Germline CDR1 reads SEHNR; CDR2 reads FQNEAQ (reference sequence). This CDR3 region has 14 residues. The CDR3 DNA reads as TGTGCCAGCAGCCCCCCCGCCATTAATGAAAAACTGTTTTTT. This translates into CASSPPAINEKLFF. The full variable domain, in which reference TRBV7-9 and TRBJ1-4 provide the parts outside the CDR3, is DTGVSQNPRHKITKRGQNVTFRCDPISEHNRLYWYRQTLGQGPEFLTYFQNEAQLEKSRLLSDRFSAERPKGSFSTLEIQRTEQGDSAMYLCASSPPAINEKLFFGSGTQLSVL.